Following are 30 T cell receptor beta chains from one sample sequenced in a study of response to subunit inactivated influenza vaccine. TCRdb reprocessed the RT-PCR reads with MiXCR, giving one entry per CDR3 protein. The repertoire has about 800,000 distinct CDR3 sequences, around 20% of them found once; the top ten carry around 9.6%. The sequencing used PBMCs from blood, collected more than 4 days after vaccination. These receptor sequences come from a man aged 50 or older who received an inactivated influenza vaccine.

The chain links TRBV24-1 to TRBJ2-2, with D tentatively TRBD1 or TRBD2 (5 bases each). This CDR3 has 17 amino acids. V was trimmed by 4 bases and J by 7 bases, leaving 21 bases between them. CDR1 KGHDR and CDR2 SFDVKD come from the germline V gene. CDR3 residues: CATSEPFHPGRLGELFF. CDR3 nucleotides: TGTGCCACCAGTGAACCTTTCCACCCGGGACGTCTCGGGGAGCTGTTTTTT.

V and J are TRBV7-9 and TRBJ2-1; the D gene could be TRBD1 or TRBD2 (5 bases each). Per germline, CDR1 SEHNR and CDR2 FQNEAQ (reference sequence). CDR3 length equals 15 residues. The germline V and J ends were trimmed by 2 bases and 4 bases, with 12 bases remaining between them. In nucleotides, the CDR3 is TGTGCCAGCAGCTTAACCCGGGGCGTGTACAATGAGCAGTTCTTC. The encoded protein is CASSLTRGVYNEQFF.

This chain links TRBV6-5 with TRBJ1-1, with 7 positions matching TRBD1. This CDR3 comprises 14 residues. V was clipped by 0 bases and J by 8 bases; unmatched bases: 6. Germline lookup yields CDR1 MNHEY and CDR2 SVGAGI. The CDR3 spells CASSYSRDSREAFF. DNA of the CDR3: TGTGCCAGCAGTTACTCCCGGGACAGCAGAGAAGCTTTCTTT.

V usage is TRBV7-8 and J usage is TRBJ2-2; perhaps TRBD2 as D (5 bases). The germline gives CDR1 SGHVS, CDR2 FQNEAQ. This CDR3 comprises 14 residues. V was shortened by 4 bases and J by 5 bases, with 11 bases between the two germline ends. Here the CDR3 DNA reads TGTGCCAGCAGCTCCCTGACTATAACCGGGGAGCTGTTTTTT. It specifies CASSSLTITGELFF.

This chain uses TRBV28 with TRBJ2-1, with D perhaps being TRBD1 or TRBD2 (5 bases each). Germline values: CDR1 MDHEN, CDR2 SYDVKM. CDR3 size: 17 residues. V lost 2 bases, J lost 3 bases, and 17 bases lay in between. The CDR3 DNA sequence: TGTGCCAGCAGTTTACGCGTCCGGGGACCCTACTACAATGAGCAGTTCTTC. As protein: CASSLRVRGPYYNEQFF.

J is TRBJ1-1 and V is TRBV27, with D possibly TRBD1 on 6 matching bases. Germline lookup yields CDR1 MNHEY and CDR2 SMNVEV (reference sequence). CDR3 length equals 13 residues. V dropped 4 bases and J dropped 6 bases, with 12 bases sitting between them. The CDR3 DNA follows: TGTGCCAGCAGTTACTTACAGGGTCCTGAAGCTTTCTTT. The encoded protein is CASSYLQGPEAFF.

The chain joins TRBV7-9 to TRBJ2-5; TRBD2 matches 9 bases. The J segment lost 4 bases and the V segment lost 4 bases, leaving 10 bases of the junction unmatched. This CDR3 has 16 amino acids. The germline gives CDR1 SEHNR, CDR2 FQNEAQ (reference sequence). The CDR3 bases are TGTGCCAGCAGCTCACCTAGCGGGATAATGGGAGAGACCCAGTACTTC. The encoded protein is CASSSPSGIMGETQYF.

This clonotype was counted between two and nine times. This CDR3 is CASSQEGRSGNEQFF. The DNA for the CDR3 is TGCGCCAGCAGCCAAGAAGGAAGAAGTGGGAATGAGCAGTTCTTC. The genes are TRBV4-1 and TRBJ2-1; D unclear. Germline V gives CDR1 MGHRA, CDR2 YSYEKL. The CDR3 extends over 15 amino acids. V was clipped by 0 bases and J by 7 bases, with 13 bases between them.

This chain connects TRBV20-1 to TRBJ1-6; D ambiguous. Germline assignment: CDR1 DFQATT and CDR2 SNEGSKA (reference sequence). V was shortened by 6 bases and J by 5 bases, with 14 bases between the two germline ends. The length of the CDR3 is 14 residues. The CDR3 protein is CSAPDGLNNSPLHF. Here the CDR3 DNA reads TGCAGTGCCCCCGACGGTCTTAATAATTCACCCCTCCACTTT.

This clonotype has a single count. The chain uses TRBV7-9 and TRBJ2-7, with TRBD1 matching over 10 bases. This CDR3 has 15 amino acids. The V gene's germline CDR1 is SEHNR and CDR2 FQNEAQ (reference sequence). The ends lost 4 bases at V and 5 bases at J; junction bases unmatched: 8. CDR3 amino acids: CASSSTGQGLNEQYF. The CDR3 DNA follows: TGTGCCAGCAGCTCAACGGGACAGGGGCTCAACGAGCAGTACTTC.

The table lists this clonotype with a count of one. The V call is TRBV12-3 or TRBV12-4, the J call TRBJ2-5, with D possibly being TRBD1 (6 bases). Trimming took 6 bases from V and 7 from J, leaving 15 bases between them. The CDR3 spans 13 residues. This chain's CDR3 is CASSRQDSRTQYF. The CDR3 DNA reads TGTGCCAGCAGCCGACAGGACTCGAGGACCCAGTACTTC.

V is TRBV4-3 and J is TRBJ2-5; 9 nucleotides match TRBD2. The germline CDR1 and CDR2 sequences are LGHNA and YSLEER. Losses at the gene ends were 0 bases for V and 9 bases for J; bases not matched to a gene: 11. The CDR3 has 16 amino acids. The CDR3 sequence is CASSQDPRGSGGPQYF. The CDR3, as DNA: TGCGCCAGCAGCCAAGATCCTCGGGGTAGCGGGGGACCCCAGTACTTC.

The chain recombines TRBV20-1 with TRBJ2-3, with TRBD1 matching 7 bases. The CDR3 is made up of 18 amino acids. Germline assignment: CDR1 DFQATT and CDR2 SNEGSKA (reference sequence). The ends lost 1 base at V and 4 bases at J; junction bases unmatched: 17. CDR3 sequence: CSARAVVSGGHTADTQYF. For the CDR3, the DNA is TGCAGTGCTAGAGCGGTGGTCTCAGGGGGACATACCGCAGATACGCAGTATTTT.

This clonotype was detected only a few times. The chain joins TRBV15 to TRBJ1-4; a possible D gene is TRBD1 (5 bases). CDR1 is LNHNV, CDR2 YYDKDF, per germline (reference sequence). The CDR3 runs 15 residues. V lost 0 bases and J lost 4, with 9 bases in between. The CDR3 nucleotides read TGTGCCACCAGCAGAGATTGGGGGGTTAATGAAAAACTGTTTTTT. Translating it yields CATSRDWGVNEKLFF.

On this clonotype itself: Its ends do not fully match the called genes, so a read error is possible. The rearrangement links TRBV4-1 to TRBJ2-7; D is unclear. The CDR3 has 13 amino acids. Looked up from germline, CDR1 is MGHRA and CDR2 is YSYEKL. The CDR3 spells CAMSPGLAYEQYF. DNA of the CDR3: TGTGCCATGAGCCCCGGGCTAGCCTACGAGCAGTACTTC.

The chain couples TRBV7-8 to TRBJ2-5; D perhaps matches TRBD2 (5 bases). CDR1 and CDR2 (germline): SGHVS, FQNEAQ. The CDR3 has 16 amino acids. Trimming took 1 base from V and 3 from J, leaving 15 bases between them. CDR3 residues: CASSLVSSAWKETQYF. Written as DNA, the CDR3 is TGTGCCAGCAGCTTAGTGAGTAGCGCCTGGAAAGAGACCCAGTACTTC.

The chain links TRBV20-1 to TRBJ2-7; TRBD1 matches 8 bases. Germline V CDR1 and CDR2: DFQATT, SNEGSKA (reference sequence). The CDR3 loop spans 16 amino acids. The junction had 11 bases not matched to a gene; V was cut back by 3 bases and J by 1 base. DNA for the CDR3: TGCAGTGCTAGCTATTGGGGACAGGAGGCTTCCTACGAGCAGTACTTC. Amino acids: CSASYWGQEASYEQYF.

A few counts support this clonotype. The chain carries TRBV29-1 and TRBJ2-7, with D perhaps being TRBD1 or TRBD2 (6 bases each). The CDR3 length is 13 residues. V lost 8 bases and J 6 bases, leaving 20 bases between the germline ends. Germline V lookup: CDR1 SQVTM, CDR2 ANQGSEA. CDR3 protein: CSIRETGKGEQYF. The CDR3 region has the DNA TGCAGCATCCGGGAGACAGGAAAGGGCGAGCAGTACTTC.

The rearrangement uses TRBV5-1 and TRBJ2-7; D perhaps matches TRBD1 (5 bases). Germline V gives CDR1 SGHRS, CDR2 YFSETQ. The CDR3 length is 13 residues. Trimming shortened V by 4 bases and J by 6 bases, and 14 bases separated the two germline ends. The CDR3 reads CASSPNDSGEQYF. For the CDR3, the DNA is TGCGCCAGCAGCCCGAATGACAGTGGCGAGCAGTACTTC.

This clonotype was seen at least ten times. The chain uses TRBV19 and TRBJ2-4, with D perhaps given as TRBD1 or TRBD2 (5 bases each). Per the germline V gene, CDR1 is LNHDA and CDR2 is SQIVND (reference sequence). V was clipped by 4 bases and J by 6 bases, with 19 bases between them. The CDR3 extends over 16 amino acids. The CDR3 coding sequence is TGTGCCAGTAGTACCCGATCTGGGACCATGGGAAACATTCAGTACTTC. Translation: CASSTRSGTMGNIQYF.

This clonotype was counted between two and nine times. This chain links TRBV7-3 with TRBJ2-2; 10 bases map to TRBD2. Germline loops: CDR1 SGHTA, CDR2 FQGTGA. With V trimmed by 5 bases and J by 6 bases, 6 bases remained unmatched. The CDR3 has 15 residues. In DNA, the CDR3 is TGTGCCAGCAGCGCCGGGACTAGCGTCTCCGGGGAGCTGTTTTTT. Encoded protein: CASSAGTSVSGELFF. Full variable domain (rest looked up from reference TRBV7-3 and TRBJ2-2): GAGVSQTPSNKVTEKGKYVELRCDPISGHTALYWYRQSLGQGPEFLIYFQGTGAADDSGLPNDRFFAVRPEGSVSTLKIQRTERGDSAVYLCASSAGTSVSGELFFGEGSRLTVL.

This clonotype turned up a few times. The chain combines TRBV5-1 with TRBJ2-7; D is uncertain. This CDR3 is built from 14 residues. The V gene lost 0 bases and the J gene lost 1 base, with 8 bases spanning the gap. Germline V gene lookup returns CDR1 SGHRS and CDR2 YFSETQ. CDR3 protein: CASSLEVASYEQYF. CDR3 sequence (DNA): TGCGCCAGCAGCTTGGAGGTGGCTTCCTACGAGCAGTACTTC.

In its sample, this clonotype was seen many times. The rearrangement uses TRBV7-2 and TRBJ2-7; 11 nucleotides match TRBD2. The germline gives CDR1 SGHTA, CDR2 FQGNSA. The CDR3 has 17 amino acids. After removal of 5 bases from V and 5 bases from J, the junction contained 14 bases not matched to a gene. The CDR3, as DNA: TGTGCCAGCAGCGCGTGGGCTACTAGCGGGAGTTACCACGAGCAGTACTTC. This codes for CASSAWATSGSYHEQYF.

J is TRBJ2-7 and V is TRBV9, with D uncertain. Germline-derived CDR1 and CDR2 are SGDLS and YYNGEE. V shed 1 base and J shed 3 bases, with 14 bases lying between them. CDR3 size: 15 residues. CDR3: CASSVSPAGRYEQYF. The CDR3 DNA reads TGTGCCAGCAGCGTATCGCCCGCAGGCCGCTACGAGCAGTACTTC.

This clonotype was observed a few times. The chain employs TRBV4-1 and TRBJ1-1; the match to TRBD1 covers 7 bases. The CDR3 contains 16 residues. V shed 0 bases and J 1 base; nucleotides not matched to a gene: 5. The germline V gene encodes CDR1 MGHRA and CDR2 YSYEKL. The CDR3 loop is CASSQDAGTENTEAFF. As DNA, the CDR3 is TGCGCCAGCAGCCAAGATGCCGGGACAGAGAACACTGAAGCTTTCTTT.

The sample holds a few counts of this clonotype. V gene TRBV11-2 combines with J gene TRBJ2-3; the match to TRBD2 covers 13 bases. Per germline, CDR1 SGHAT and CDR2 FQNNGV. CDR3 length equals 18 residues. After removal of 2 bases from V and 5 bases from J, the junction contained 10 bases not matched to a gene. The CDR3 DNA reads as TGTGCCAGCAGCTTACGGCCTCGGGGACTAGCGGGGAGAGATACGCAGTATTTT. Translated: CASSLRPRGLAGRDTQYF.

This chain links TRBV15 with TRBJ2-1, with D possibly being TRBD2 (5 bases). The CDR3 is made up of 14 amino acids. V lost 5 bases to trimming and J lost 6 bases, with 14 bases between them. The germline CDR1 and CDR2 sequences are LNHNV and YYDKDF (reference sequence). CDR3 sequence (DNA): TGTGCCACCAGCTGGACGGACTCTTCCAATGAGCAGTTCTTC. Translation gives CATSWTDSSNEQFF.

In this sample, this clonotype turned up a few times. The chain links TRBV29-1 to TRBJ2-7; weak D call: TRBD1 (6 bases). Germline values: CDR1 SQVTM, CDR2 ANQGSEA. Trimming took off 6 bases at V and 5 bases at J, with 14 bases between the two ends. This CDR3 has 12 residues. CDR3 coding DNA: TGCAGCGTCCAGGGGCTGGTCGACGAGCAGTACTTC. Translated: CSVQGLVDEQYF.

The chain links TRBV6-5 to TRBJ2-1; possible D gene TRBD2, 7 bases. The length of the CDR3 is 15 residues. The germline gives CDR1 MNHEY, CDR2 SVGAGI. Trimming removed 2 bases from V and 7 bases from J, with 15 bases in between. CDR3 sequence (DNA): TGTGCCAGCAGTTACGCGATTCGGGGGGCGAATGAGCAGTTCTTC. This encodes CASSYAIRGANEQFF.

This rearrangement joins TRBV14 to TRBJ2-3, with 10 positions matching TRBD2. Trimming at V came to 4 bases and at J to 2 bases, leaving 9 bases not matched to a gene. Germline lookup yields CDR1 SGHDN and CDR2 FVKESK. The CDR3 is made up of 17 amino acids. In nucleotides, the CDR3 is TGTGCCAGCAGCCTAGTGATTGGACTAGCGGACACAGATACGCAGTATTTT. As protein: CASSLVIGLADTDTQYF.